Listed below are T cell receptor beta chains from one sample, sequenced in a study of T cell repertoires in ileal Crohn's disease. Profiling relied on immunoSEQ multiplex PCR, and the TCRdb table lists in-frame clones only, not all of them. The sample yields about 16,000 clones, roughly 90% seen once. Sequences were obtained from ileal tissue. These TCRs come from an adult with Crohn's disease. CDR3s include the opening cysteine and the closing phenylalanine or tryptophan. Fields, in order: J gene, V gene, clone size, D gene, CDR3 protein, CDR3 DNA. D genes are given only for firm matches. Some rows mark clone size as missing; the rest say once, few, many or name a class of expanded clone.

j_gene: TRBJ2-3
v_gene: TRBV7-2
abundance: .
d_gene: TRBD1
CDR3aa: CASSTWDRYSDTQYF
CDR3nt: TGTGCCAGCAGTACGTGGGACAGGTATTCAGATACGCAGTATTTT

j_gene: TRBJ1-1
v_gene: TRBV6-1
abundance: .
d_gene: .
CDR3aa: CASRPRSDTEAFF
CDR3nt: TGTGCCAGCAGACCCCGTTCGGACACTGAAGCTTTCTTT

j_gene: TRBJ2-1
v_gene: TRBV6-1
abundance: .
d_gene: TRBD2
CDR3aa: CASTAGLAFYNEQFF
CDR3nt: TGTGCCAGCACCGCGGGACTAGCGTTCTACAATGAGCAGTTCTTC

j_gene: TRBJ2-1
v_gene: TRBV2
abundance: .
d_gene: TRBD2
CDR3aa: CASSGFRGLAILNEQFF
CDR3nt: TGTGCCAGCAGTGGATTCAGGGGACTAGCTATTCTCAATGAGCAGTTCTTC

j_gene: TRBJ1-4
v_gene: TRBV5-8
abundance: .
d_gene: TRBD1
CDR3aa: CASSFDRGRGRREKLFF
CDR3nt: TGTGCCAGCAGCTTCGACAGGGGGCGCGGGAGACGCGAAAAACTGTTTTTT

j_gene: TRBJ1-3
v_gene: TRBV29-1
abundance: large
d_gene: .
CDR3aa: CSVAWGAGGNTIYF
CDR3nt: TGCAGCGTTGCATGGGGGGCAGGGGGAAACACCATATATTTT

j_gene: TRBJ2-3
v_gene: TRBV19
abundance: .
d_gene: .
CDR3aa: CASSIRVLGTDTQYF
CDR3nt: TGTGCCAGTAGTATTAGGGTTTTGGGCACAGATACGCAGTATTTT

j_gene: TRBJ2-3
v_gene: TRBV29-1
abundance: .
d_gene: TRBD2
CDR3aa: CSPLADLGDTQYF
CDR3nt: TGCAGCCCTCTAGCGGACCTAGGGGATACGCAGTATTTT

j_gene: TRBJ2-1
v_gene: TRBV6-6
abundance: .
d_gene: .
CDR3aa: CASSISGSSRGWEFF
CDR3nt: TGTGCCAGCAGTATTTCCGGGTCGTCCCGCGGCTGGGAGTTCTTC

j_gene: TRBJ1-4
v_gene: TRBV7-6
abundance: .
d_gene: .
CDR3aa: CASSLVLGEKLFF
CDR3nt: TGTGCCAGCAGCTTAGTCCTTGGTGAAAAACTGTTTTTT

j_gene: TRBJ1-1
v_gene: TRBV6-5
abundance: .
d_gene: TRBD1
CDR3aa: CPSNRGSSMNTEAFF
CDR3nt: TGTCCCAGCAACAGGGGGTCTTCTATGAACACTGAAGCTTTCTTT

j_gene: TRBJ1-5
v_gene: TRBV15
abundance: .
d_gene: .
CDR3aa: CATSRDRQNQPQHF
CDR3nt: TGTGCCACCAGCAGAGATCGTCAAAACCAGCCCCAGCATTTT

j_gene: TRBJ1-4
v_gene: TRBV18
abundance: .
d_gene: .
CDR3aa: CASSPPGQVNEKLFF
CDR3nt: TGTGCCAGCTCACCCCCCGGGCAGGTCAATGAAAAACTGTTTTTT